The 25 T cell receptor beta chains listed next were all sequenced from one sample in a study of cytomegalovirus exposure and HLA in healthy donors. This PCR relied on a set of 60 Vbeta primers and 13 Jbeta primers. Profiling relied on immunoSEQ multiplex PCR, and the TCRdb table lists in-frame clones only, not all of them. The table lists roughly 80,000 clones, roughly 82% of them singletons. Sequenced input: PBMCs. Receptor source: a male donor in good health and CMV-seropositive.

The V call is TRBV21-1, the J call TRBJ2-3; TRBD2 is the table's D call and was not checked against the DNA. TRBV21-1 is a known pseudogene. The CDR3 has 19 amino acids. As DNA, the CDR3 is TGTGCCAGCAGCATACTTTCCTCGAGGACTTCCCTCTCGACAGATACGCAGTATTTT. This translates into CASSILSSRTSLSTDTQYF.

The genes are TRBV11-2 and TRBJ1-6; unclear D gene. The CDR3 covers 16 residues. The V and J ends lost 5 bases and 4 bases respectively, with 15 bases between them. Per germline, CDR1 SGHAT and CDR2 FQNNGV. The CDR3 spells CASSPPGGRYNSPLHF. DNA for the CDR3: TGTGCCAGCAGCCCACCAGGAGGGAGGTATAATTCACCCCTCCACTTT.

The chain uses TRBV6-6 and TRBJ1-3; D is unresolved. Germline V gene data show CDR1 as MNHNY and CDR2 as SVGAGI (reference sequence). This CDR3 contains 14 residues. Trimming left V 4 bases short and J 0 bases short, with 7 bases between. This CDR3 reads CASSLESSGNTIYF. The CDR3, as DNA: TGTGCCAGCAGTTTGGAGAGCTCTGGAAACACCATATATTTT.

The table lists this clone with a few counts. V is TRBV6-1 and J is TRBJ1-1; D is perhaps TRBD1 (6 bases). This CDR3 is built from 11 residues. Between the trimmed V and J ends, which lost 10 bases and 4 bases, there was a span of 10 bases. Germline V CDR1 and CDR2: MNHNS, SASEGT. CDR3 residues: CAIGGATEAFF. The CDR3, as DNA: TGTGCCATCGGGGGGGCCACTGAAGCTTTCTTT.

CDR3 sequence reads: CSAHQAYEQYF. The CDR3 DNA is TGCAGTGCGCACCAGGCGTACGAGCAGTACTTC. The chain joins TRBV20-1 to TRBJ2-5; D gene uncertain. The J call may be incorrect, as the DNA end agrees better with TRBJ2-7. Germline loops: CDR1 DFQATT, CDR2 SNEGSKA (reference sequence). The CDR3 loop spans 11 amino acids.

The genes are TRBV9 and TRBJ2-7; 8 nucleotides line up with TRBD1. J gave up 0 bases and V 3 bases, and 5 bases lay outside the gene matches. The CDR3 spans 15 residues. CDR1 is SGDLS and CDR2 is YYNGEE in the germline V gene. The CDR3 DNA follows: TGTGCCAGCAGCGCCTCGGGACAGGCCTCCTACGAGCAGTACTTC. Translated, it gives CASSASGQASYEQYF.

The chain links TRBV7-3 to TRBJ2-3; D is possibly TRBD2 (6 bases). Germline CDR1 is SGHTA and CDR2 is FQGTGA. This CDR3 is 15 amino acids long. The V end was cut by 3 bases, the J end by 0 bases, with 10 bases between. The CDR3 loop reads CASSFSGPSTDTQYF. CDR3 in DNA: TGTGCCAGCAGCTTCAGCGGGCCTAGCACAGATACGCAGTATTTT.

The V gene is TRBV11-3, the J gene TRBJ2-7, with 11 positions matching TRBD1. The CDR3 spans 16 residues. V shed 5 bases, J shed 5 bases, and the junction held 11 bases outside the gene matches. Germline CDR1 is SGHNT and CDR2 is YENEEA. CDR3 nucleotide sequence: TGTGCCAGCAGCACCGGAGGACAGGGGGCGACAAACGAGCAGTACTTC. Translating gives CASSTGGQGATNEQYF.

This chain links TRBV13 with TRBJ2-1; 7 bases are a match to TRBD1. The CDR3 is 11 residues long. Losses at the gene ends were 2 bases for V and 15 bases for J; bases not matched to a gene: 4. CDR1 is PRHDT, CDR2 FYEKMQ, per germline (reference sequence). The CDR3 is CASSLRDRMFF. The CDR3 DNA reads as TGTGCCAGCAGCTTACGGGACAGAATGTTCTTC.

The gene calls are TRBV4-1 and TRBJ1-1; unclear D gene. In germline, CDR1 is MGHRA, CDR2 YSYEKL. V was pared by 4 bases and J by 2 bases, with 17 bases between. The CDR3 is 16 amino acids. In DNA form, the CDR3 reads TGCGCCAGCAGCCTAGCATGGGAGGGCCCTAACACTGAAGCTTTCTTT. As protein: CASSLAWEGPNTEAFF.

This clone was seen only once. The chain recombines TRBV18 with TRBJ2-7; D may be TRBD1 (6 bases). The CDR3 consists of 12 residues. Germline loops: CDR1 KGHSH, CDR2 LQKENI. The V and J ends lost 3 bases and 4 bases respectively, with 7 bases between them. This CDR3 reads CASSPTGYEQYF. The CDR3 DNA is TGTGCCAGCTCACCCACAGGGTACGAGCAGTACTTC.

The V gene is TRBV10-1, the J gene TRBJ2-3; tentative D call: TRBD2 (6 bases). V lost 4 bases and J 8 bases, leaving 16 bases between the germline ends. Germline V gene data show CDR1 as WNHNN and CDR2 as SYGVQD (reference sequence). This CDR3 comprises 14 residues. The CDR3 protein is CASSGSGSAGTQYF. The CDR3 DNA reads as TGCGCCAGCAGTGGGAGCGGGTCCGCAGGTACGCAGTATTTT.

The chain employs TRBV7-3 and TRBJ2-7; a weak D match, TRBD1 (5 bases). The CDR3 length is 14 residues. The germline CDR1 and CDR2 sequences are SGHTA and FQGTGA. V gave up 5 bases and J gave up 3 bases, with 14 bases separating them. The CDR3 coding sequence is TGTGCCAGCAGCCCGCAGGGTGCTGGCTACGAGCAGTACTTC. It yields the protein CASSPQGAGYEQYF.

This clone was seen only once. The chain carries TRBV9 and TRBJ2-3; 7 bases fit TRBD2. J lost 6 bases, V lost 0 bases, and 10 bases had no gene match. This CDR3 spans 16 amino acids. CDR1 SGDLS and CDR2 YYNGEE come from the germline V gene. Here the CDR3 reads CASSVAAGAPGDTQYF. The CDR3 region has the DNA TGTGCCAGCAGCGTAGCGGCGGGAGCACCCGGGGATACGCAGTATTTT.

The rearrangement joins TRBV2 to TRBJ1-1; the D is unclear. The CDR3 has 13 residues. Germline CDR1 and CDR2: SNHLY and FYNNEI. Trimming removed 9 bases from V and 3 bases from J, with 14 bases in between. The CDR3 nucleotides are TGTGCCAGTCACCGGGATGGGGACACTGAAGCTTTCTTT. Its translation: CASHRDGDTEAFF.

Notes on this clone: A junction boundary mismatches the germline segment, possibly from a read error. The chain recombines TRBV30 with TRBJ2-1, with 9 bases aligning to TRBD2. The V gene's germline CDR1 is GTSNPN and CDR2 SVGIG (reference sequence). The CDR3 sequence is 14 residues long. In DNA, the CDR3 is TGCGGTGGCGGGAGGGAGAACTCCTACAATGAGCAGTTCTTC. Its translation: CGGGRENSYNEQFF.

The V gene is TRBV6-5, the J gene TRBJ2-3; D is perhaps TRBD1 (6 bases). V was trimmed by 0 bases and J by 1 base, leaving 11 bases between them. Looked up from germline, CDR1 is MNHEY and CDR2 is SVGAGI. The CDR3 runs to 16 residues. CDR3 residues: CASSYSGTSGTDTQYF. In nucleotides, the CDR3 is TGTGCCAGCAGTTACTCCGGGACATCTGGCACAGATACGCAGTATTTT.

CDR3 residues: CASSKAPGTGGEKTQYF. In DNA form, the CDR3 reads TGTGCCAGCAGCAAAGCCCCCGGGACAGGGGGCGAAAAGACCCAGTACTTC. The chain employs TRBV21-1 and TRBJ2-5; the table's D call TRBD1 went unverified against the DNA. TRBV21-1 is assigned pseudogene status. This CDR3 has 17 amino acids.

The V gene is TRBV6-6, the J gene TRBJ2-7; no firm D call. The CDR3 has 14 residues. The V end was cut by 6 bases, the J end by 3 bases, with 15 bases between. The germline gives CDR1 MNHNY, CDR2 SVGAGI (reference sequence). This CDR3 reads CASSPFGHLYEQYF. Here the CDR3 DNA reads TGTGCCAGCAGCCCTTTTGGCCACCTCTACGAGCAGTACTTC.

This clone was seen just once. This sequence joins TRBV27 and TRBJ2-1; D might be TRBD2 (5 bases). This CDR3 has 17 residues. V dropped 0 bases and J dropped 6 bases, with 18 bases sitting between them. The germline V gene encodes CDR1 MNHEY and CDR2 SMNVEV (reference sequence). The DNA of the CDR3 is TGTGCCAGCAGTTTATCGGGCGGCGCGGGCCGGGGCAATGAGCAGTTCTTC. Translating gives CASSLSGGAGRGNEQFF.

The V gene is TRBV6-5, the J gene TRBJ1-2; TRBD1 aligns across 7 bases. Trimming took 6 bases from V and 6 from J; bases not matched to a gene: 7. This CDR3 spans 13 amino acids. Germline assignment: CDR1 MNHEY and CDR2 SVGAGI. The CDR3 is CASSPQGINGYTF. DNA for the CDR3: TGTGCCAGCAGCCCACAGGGGATCAATGGCTACACCTTC.

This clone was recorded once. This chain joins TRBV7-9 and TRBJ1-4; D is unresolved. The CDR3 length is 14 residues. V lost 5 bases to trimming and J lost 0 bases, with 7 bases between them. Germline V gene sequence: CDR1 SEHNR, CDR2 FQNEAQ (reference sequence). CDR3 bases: TGTGCCAGCAGCAACCAGGCAACTAATGAAAAACTGTTTTTT. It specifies CASSNQATNEKLFF.

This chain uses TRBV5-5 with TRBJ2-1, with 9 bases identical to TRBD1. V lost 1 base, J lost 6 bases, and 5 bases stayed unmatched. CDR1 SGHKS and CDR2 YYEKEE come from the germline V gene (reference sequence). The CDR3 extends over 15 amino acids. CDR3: CASSLTGGPPNEQFF. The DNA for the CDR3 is TGTGCCAGCAGCTTGACAGGGGGCCCCCCCAATGAGCAGTTCTTC. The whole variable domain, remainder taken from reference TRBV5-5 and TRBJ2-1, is DAGVTQSPTHLIKTRGQQVTLRCSPISGHKSVSWYQQVLGQGPQFIFQYYEKEERGRGNFPDRFSARQFPNYSSELNVNALLLGDSALYLCASSLTGGPPNEQFFGPGTRLTVL.

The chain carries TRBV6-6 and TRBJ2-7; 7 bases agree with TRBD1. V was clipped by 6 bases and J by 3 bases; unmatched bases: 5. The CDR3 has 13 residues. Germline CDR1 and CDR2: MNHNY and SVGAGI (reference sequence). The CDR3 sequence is CASSPHRGYEQYF. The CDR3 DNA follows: TGTGCCAGCAGCCCCCACAGGGGCTACGAGCAGTACTTC.

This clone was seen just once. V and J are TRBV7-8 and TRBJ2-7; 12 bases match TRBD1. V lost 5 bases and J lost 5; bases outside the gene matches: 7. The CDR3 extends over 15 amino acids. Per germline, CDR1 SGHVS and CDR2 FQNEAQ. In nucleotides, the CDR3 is TGTGCCAGCAGCGACCGGGACAGGGGGCTCCACGAGCAGTACTTC. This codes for CASSDRDRGLHEQYF. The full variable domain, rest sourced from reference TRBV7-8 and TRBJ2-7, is GAGVSQSPRYKVAKRGQDVALRCDPISGHVSLFWYQQALGQGPEFLTYFQNEAQLDKSGLPSDRFFAERPEGSVSTLKIQRTQQEDSAVYLCASSDRDRGLHEQYFGPGTRLTVT.